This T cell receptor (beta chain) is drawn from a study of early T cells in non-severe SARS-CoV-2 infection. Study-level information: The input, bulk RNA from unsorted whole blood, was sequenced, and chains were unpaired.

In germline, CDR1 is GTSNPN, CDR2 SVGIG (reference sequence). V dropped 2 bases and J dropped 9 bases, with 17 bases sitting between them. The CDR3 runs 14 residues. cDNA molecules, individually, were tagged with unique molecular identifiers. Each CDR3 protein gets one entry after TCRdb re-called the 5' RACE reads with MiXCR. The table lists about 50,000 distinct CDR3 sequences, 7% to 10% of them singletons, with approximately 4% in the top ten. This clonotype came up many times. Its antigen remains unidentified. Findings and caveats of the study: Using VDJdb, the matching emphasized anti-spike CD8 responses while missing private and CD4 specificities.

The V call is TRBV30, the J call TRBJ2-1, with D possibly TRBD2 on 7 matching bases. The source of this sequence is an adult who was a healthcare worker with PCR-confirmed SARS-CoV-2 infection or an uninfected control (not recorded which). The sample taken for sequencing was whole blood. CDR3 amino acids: CAWSSGAQGGEQFF. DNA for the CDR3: TGTGCCTGGAGTAGCGGGGCCCAAGGGGGTGAGCAGTTCTTC.